This TCR beta chain was documented in a study of blood T cell repertoires in COVID-19 (dated by TCRdb to the early 2020s). Concerning the study at large: Samples from collaborators originated in the United States, Italy and Spain and spanned both the acute and convalescent phases of COVID-19. The material from the prospective study consisted of cDNA or gDNA derived from T cells, B-cell-depleted T cells, or PBMCs. The dataset comprised deeply sampled blood TCRbeta repertoires from subjects exposed to, actively infected with, or recovered from COVID-19. The repertoires were made available in a free public database intended to serve as a resource for research on the immune response to SARS-CoV-2. Samples were obtained from the ongoing ImmuneRACE study (first 160 participants) and from about 1,300 subjects provided by 6 global collaborators. The sample metadata nearly always contained a de-identified subject ID, COVID-19 status, age in years and sex. Where available, HLA class I and class II types were taken from metadata supplied by the sample provider and were not determined by assay-based typing.

Points the paper makes about the study in general: The amount of clinical and demographic metadata varied by source and participant and was provided uncurated.

Enrolling through a virtual design, the prospective study's participants ranged in age from roughly 18 to 89 years and lived across more than 20 United States geographic areas. To assign participants to cohorts, the prospective study relied on clinical history that participants themselves reported in a screening survey and a study questionnaire. In the prospective study, whole blood, serum and a nasopharyngeal or oropharyngeal swab were collected from each participant by mobile phlebotomists. Over a roughly 2-month period, participants in the prospective study had the option of providing additional blood draws and questionnaires. Before DNA extraction, prospective study blood samples were shipped either frozen or at room temperature. From the cysteine up to the phenylalanine, the CDR3 has a length of 15 residues. The DNA shown is the 45-base CDR3, in frame from base 1. V loses 6 bases at its end and J loses 1 base; junction bases beyond the gene matches: 3. CDR1 and CDR2 are read off the germline V gene as MDHEN and SYDVKM.

On this clone: The specificity of this receptor is unknown. The input lacks base qualities; no much larger clone sits a single base away.

TCRbeta CDR3 regions were amplified from genomic DNA by means of the immunoSEQ Assay, a bias-controlled multiplex PCR. In the paper's pipeline: Nucleated cell counts per sample were estimated from amplification of reference gene primers within the assay. To quantify the absolute abundance of each unique TCRbeta CDR3 rearrangement, sequence reads were collapsed and filtered. For each sample, productive Simpson clonality was calculated by taking the square root of Simpson's diversity index across productive rearrangements. TCRdb stores this immuneACCESS table with in-frame sequences only. Part of the clones is absent; in the studies checked, under half of the shortfall reflects unresolved V genes, and no reason is known for the rest. D and trimming come from the DNA, and the V and J calls and clone size come from that table. The sample table records some 200,000 clones; 80% of these occur just once. Jointly, the top ten make up 6.5% to 9% of the sample.

The sequenced sample was PBMCs or T cells enriched from blood (not recorded which). The receptor's source is a woman in her thirties or forties with acute COVID-19. The V and J segments used are TRBV28 and TRBJ2-2; 9 nucleotides in the junction match TRBD2. The nucleotide sequence is given as TGTGCCAGCAGACTTAGCGGGGGGAACACCGGGGAGCTGTTTTTT. The translation is CASRLSGGNTGELFF.